This T cell receptor (beta chain) was found in a study of OX40 agonist ivuxolimab in advanced cancers. Study-level background: Patients were infused with ivuxolimab every 2 weeks at 0.01 to 10 mg/kg.

Clones were read by immunoSEQ multiplex PCR, and TCRdb kept only the in-frame ones, dropping some. Altogether around 82,000 clones are present, around 90% being singletons, with the ten largest covering less than 0.85%. Trimming cost V 1 base and J 3 bases, with 10 bases left between them. This CDR3 has 14 residues. Germline V gives CDR1 SGHTA, CDR2 FQGNSA. Sequenced material: CD4+ or CD8+ T cells sorted from blood, taken in a trial of the OX40 agonist ivuxolimab. The TCR sequence derives from an adult with an advanced solid tumor such as melanoma, head and neck, liver or kidney cancer. The chain employs TRBV7-2 and TRBJ2-7; TRBD2 is a possible D gene (5 bases). CDR3 DNA: TGTGCCAGCAGCTTAGAACGGGGTGGCTACGAGCAGTACTTC. Its translation is CASSLERGGYEQYF.